The 20 T cell receptor beta chains in this list originate from one sample, sequenced in a study of shared clonotypes between healthy human individuals (dated by TCRdb to 2020 to 2022). For the CD8 naive samples, CD45RO-negative cells were positively selected for CCR7, yielding a CD45RA+CCR7+ population from which TemRA cells were excluded. The method was the immunoSEQ multiplex PCR assay. TCRdb re-hosts the immuneACCESS table, in-frame sequences only. Its copies lack some clones; in the studies checked, an unresolved V gene accounts for under half of them, and the cause for the rest is not known. This sample has millions of clones in its table, and about 95% of those were observed once. Jointly, the top ten make up 1.1% of the sample. Input material: naive CD8+ T cells sorted from blood. Per the publication, the cell subset or site label means: CD45RA+CCR7+. The receptors come from a young man in good health.

The chain combines TRBV7-9 with TRBJ2-1; unclear D gene. V was cut by 3 bases and J by 7 bases, with 7 bases left in between. CDR1 SEHNR and CDR2 FQNEAQ come from the germline V gene (reference sequence). The CDR3 runs 12 residues. The CDR3 sequence is CASSFRWNEQFF. The CDR3 bases are TGTGCCAGCAGCTTTCGTTGGAATGAGCAGTTCTTC.

This chain joins TRBV19 and TRBJ1-2, with 9 bases identical to TRBD1. V lost 7 bases, J lost 3 bases, and 6 bases stayed unmatched. Germline-derived CDR1 and CDR2 are LNHDA and SQIVND (reference sequence). The CDR3 totals 14 residues. In DNA form, the CDR3 reads TGTGCCAGTATCCGGACAGGGGAAGACTATGGCTACACCTTC. Translated, it gives CASIRTGEDYGYTF.

The J gene is TRBJ2-3, the V gene TRBV2, with D perhaps matching TRBD1 or TRBD2 (6 bases each). CDR1 SNHLY and CDR2 FYNNEI come from the germline V gene. V lost 10 bases, J lost 7 bases, and 30 bases lay in between. CDR3 size: 17 residues. The CDR3 region is CATKGPGEASPLYTQYF. The CDR3 region has the DNA TGTGCCACCAAGGGCCCAGGGGAGGCTAGCCCGCTCTATACGCAGTATTTT.

The chain combines TRBV28 with TRBJ2-7, with D unclear. The CDR3 consists of 14 residues. V was pared by 3 bases and J by 1 base, with 10 bases between. Germline CDR1 and CDR2: MDHEN and SYDVKM. The CDR3 sequence is CASSFYGSSYEQYF. In DNA form, the CDR3 reads TGTGCCAGCAGTTTTTATGGCAGTTCCTACGAGCAGTACTTC.

V usage is TRBV28 and J usage is TRBJ2-7, with TRBD1 matching 8 bases. J gave up 5 bases and V 0 bases, and 0 bases lay outside the gene matches. Germline assignment: CDR1 MDHEN and CDR2 SYDVKM. The length of the CDR3 is 13 residues. CDR3 sequence reads: CASSLWTGDEQYF. In DNA form, the CDR3 reads TGTGCCAGCAGTTTATGGACAGGGGACGAGCAGTACTTC.

This clone was detected only once. CDR3 sequence (DNA): TGTGCCAGCAGCCAGGCGACAGGGGGCTGGGGAGAGACCCAGTACTTC. Its translation: CASSQATGGWGETQYF. The chain combines TRBV14 with TRBJ2-5; 10 bases line up with TRBD1. The CDR3 extends over 16 amino acids. CDR1 is SGHDN and CDR2 is FVKESK in the germline V gene. Germline trimming cut 3 bases from V and 4 bases from J; bases unmatched to any gene: 8.

CDR3 amino acids: CASSQDEARADTQYF. The DNA of the CDR3 is TGCGCCAGCAGCCAAGACGAAGCGAGGGCAGATACGCAGTATTTT. The chain employs TRBV4-3 and TRBJ2-3; D might be TRBD2 (5 bases). V was shortened by 0 bases and J by 4 bases, with 11 bases between the two germline ends. Per the germline V gene, CDR1 is LGHNA and CDR2 is YSLEER. CDR3 length: 15 amino acids.

V usage is TRBV11-2 and J usage is TRBJ2-7; D could derive from TRBD1 or TRBD2 (5 bases each). CDR1 SGHAT and CDR2 FQNNGV come from the germline V gene. This CDR3 spans 14 amino acids. V was trimmed by 4 bases and J by 0 bases, leaving 10 bases between them. For the CDR3, the DNA is TGTGCCAGCAGCTCGCCGGGACCCTCCTACGAGCAGTACTTC. Protein product: CASSSPGPSYEQYF.

This clone was observed a single time. The CDR3 nucleotides are TGTGCCAGCAGCCCCTCGACTAGCGACCCCTACGAGCAGTACTTC. Its protein product is CASSPSTSDPYEQYF. The V and J genes are TRBV7-9 and TRBJ2-7; 8 nucleotides match TRBD2. The CDR3 has 15 residues. The germline V gene encodes CDR1 SEHNR and CDR2 FQNEAQ (reference sequence). Losses at the gene ends were 5 bases for V and 2 bases for J; bases not matched to a gene: 8.

V and J are TRBV28 and TRBJ2-1, with TRBD2 as a possible D gene (6 bases). V gave up 8 bases and J gave up 8 bases, with 10 bases separating them. The germline CDR1 and CDR2 sequences are MDHEN and SYDVKM. CDR3 length equals 11 residues. Written as DNA, the CDR3 is TGTGCCAGCGCGGGGCAAGATGAGCAGTTCTTC. Amino acids: CASAGQDEQFF.

J is TRBJ2-3 and V is TRBV28; 13 bases are a match to TRBD2. CDR3 length: 15 amino acids. The trim removed 3 bases at V and 4 bases at J, leaving 1 base unmatched. Germline V gene sequence: CDR1 MDHEN, CDR2 SYDVKM. CDR3 coding DNA: TGTGCCAGCAGTTTCACTAGCGGGGGGGCAGATACGCAGTATTTT. Amino acids: CASSFTSGGADTQYF. The whole variable domain, filled in from reference TRBV28 and TRBJ2-3, reads DVKVTQSSRYLVKRTGEKVFLECVQDMDHENMFWYRQDPGLGLRLIYFSYDVKMKEKGDIPEGYSVSREKKERFSLILESASTNQTSMYLCASSFTSGGADTQYFGPGTRLTVL.

The CDR3 coding sequence is TGTGCCAGCAGTGAGGACACGAGCTCCTACAATGAGCAGTTCTTC. Translated: CASSEDTSSYNEQFF. The chain couples TRBV2 to TRBJ2-1; possibly TRBD1 for D (5 bases). This CDR3 is built from 15 residues. CDR1 and CDR2 from the germline V gene are SNHLY and FYNNEI. Between the trimmed V and J ends, which lost 3 bases and 0 bases, there was a span of 9 bases.

Comments on this clone: The junction shows a germline mismatch at one end, possibly a read error. The rearrangement uses TRBV6-5 and TRBJ1-1, with D uncertain. This CDR3 has 14 residues. CDR1 and CDR2 from the germline V gene are MNHEY and SVGAGI. CDR3 in DNA: TGTGCCTGCAGTCAGACGGGCGAGGGCACTGAAGCTTTCTTT. Amino acids: CACSQTGEGTEAFF.

This clone has a single count. The gene calls are TRBV7-8 and TRBJ1-6; D unclear. Trimming cost V 5 bases and J 5 bases, with 13 bases left between them. CDR3 length: 15 amino acids. Germline CDR1 and CDR2: SGHVS and FQNEAQ. CDR3 in amino acids: CASSRFEGHNSPLHF. For the CDR3, the DNA is TGTGCCAGCAGCCGATTCGAGGGCCATAATTCACCCCTCCACTTT. The entire variable domain, with the rest obtained from reference TRBV7-8 and TRBJ1-6, is as follows: GAGVSQSPRYKVAKRGQDVALRCDPISGHVSLFWYQQALGQGPEFLTYFQNEAQLDKSGLPSDRFFAERPEGSVSTLKIQRTQQEDSAVYLCASSRFEGHNSPLHFGNGTRLTVT.

The chain is built from TRBV19 and TRBJ2-3; D is undetermined. The CDR3 runs to 15 residues. The V and J ends lost 3 bases and 3 bases respectively, with 13 bases between them. Germline V gene data show CDR1 as LNHDA and CDR2 as SQIVND (reference sequence). CDR3 loop: CASSMGGIRTDTQYF. The CDR3 bases are TGTGCCAGTAGTATGGGCGGAATTCGGACAGATACGCAGTATTTT.

The chain combines TRBV5-4 with TRBJ2-3, with 11 bases fitting TRBD2. V lost 4 bases, J lost 1 base, and 5 bases stayed unmatched. Looked up from germline, CDR1 is SGHNT and CDR2 is YYREEE (reference sequence). This CDR3 comprises 16 residues. CDR3 loop: CASSLGTSGGTDTQYF. Written as DNA, the CDR3 is TGTGCCAGCAGCCTGGGGACTAGCGGCGGCACAGATACGCAGTATTTT.

The V gene is TRBV5-6, the J gene TRBJ1-3; no reliable D call. The CDR3 totals 17 residues. Trimming took off 0 bases at V and 3 bases at J, with 16 bases between the two ends. Germline-derived CDR1 and CDR2 are SGHDT and YYEEEE. The CDR3 here is CASSLVYVGGDGNTIYF. The CDR3 bases are TGTGCCAGCAGCTTGGTCTATGTGGGAGGAGATGGAAACACCATATATTTT.

The chain recombines TRBV5-6 with TRBJ1-2; 7 bases map to TRBD1. The length of the CDR3 is 13 residues. Germline V gene lookup returns CDR1 SGHDT and CDR2 YYEEEE. V lost 5 bases, J lost 4 bases, and 5 bases stayed unmatched. This CDR3 is CASSDRVIYGYTF. CDR3 in DNA: TGTGCCAGCAGTGACAGGGTGATCTATGGCTACACCTTC.

With regard to this clone: The same CDR3 also results from other DNA sequences found in this sample. The chain combines TRBV28 with TRBJ2-1; TRBD2 aligns across 7 bases. The CDR3 spans 15 residues. The ends lost 3 bases at V and 4 bases at J; junction bases unmatched: 6. Germline-derived CDR1 and CDR2 are MDHEN and SYDVKM. CDR3 bases: TGTGCCAGCAGTTTTCGGGGGGTAACATACAATGAGCAGTTCTTC. This encodes CASSFRGVTYNEQFF.

The chain carries TRBV4-1 and TRBJ2-7, with D unclear. CDR3 size: 15 residues. CDR1 and CDR2 from the germline V gene are MGHRA and YSYEKL. V was trimmed by 4 bases and J by 0 bases, leaving 13 bases between them. CDR3 loop: CASSPTPASSYEQYF. CDR3 nucleotide sequence: TGCGCCAGCAGCCCGACACCGGCGAGCTCCTACGAGCAGTACTTC.